This T cell receptor (beta chain) was profiled in a study of T cell changes during pregnancy in multiple sclerosis. Trimming took 6 bases from V and 5 from J; bases not matched to a gene: 3. Per the germline V gene, CDR1 is MNHNS and CDR2 is SASEGT. The CDR3 has 14 residues. Repertoires were generated with immunoSEQ multiplex PCR, while TCRdb's copy carries only in-frame clones and drops some. This table has roughly 39,000 clones, nearly 95% appearing once. This TCR was recovered from a female donor in good health, enrolled as a control in a pregnancy study. The specimen comprised CD4+ T cells from peripheral blood mononuclear cells, sampled after pregnancy. J is TRBJ1-5 and V is TRBV6-1; TRBD1 matches 11 bases. The CDR3 bases are TGTGCCAGCAGCGCGGACAGGGGGCATCAGCCCCAGCATTTT. It is translated as CASSADRGHQPQHF.